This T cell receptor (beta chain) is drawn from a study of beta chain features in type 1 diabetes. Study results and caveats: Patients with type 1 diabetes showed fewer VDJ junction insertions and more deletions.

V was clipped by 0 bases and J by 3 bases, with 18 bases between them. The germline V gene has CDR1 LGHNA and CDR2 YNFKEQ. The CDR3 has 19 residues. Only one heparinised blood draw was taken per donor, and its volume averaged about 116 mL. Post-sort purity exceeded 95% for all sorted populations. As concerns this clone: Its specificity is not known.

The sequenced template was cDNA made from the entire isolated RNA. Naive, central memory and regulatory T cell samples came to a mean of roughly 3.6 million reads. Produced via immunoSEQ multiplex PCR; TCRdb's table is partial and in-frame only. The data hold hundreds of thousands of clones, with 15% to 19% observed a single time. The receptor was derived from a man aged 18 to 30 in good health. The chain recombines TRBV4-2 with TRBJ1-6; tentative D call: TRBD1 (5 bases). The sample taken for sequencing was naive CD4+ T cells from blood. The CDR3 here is CASSQERQSPTRYNSPLHF. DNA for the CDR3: TGTGCCAGCAGCCAAGAACGACAGAGTCCTACGCGCTATAATTCACCCCTCCACTTT.